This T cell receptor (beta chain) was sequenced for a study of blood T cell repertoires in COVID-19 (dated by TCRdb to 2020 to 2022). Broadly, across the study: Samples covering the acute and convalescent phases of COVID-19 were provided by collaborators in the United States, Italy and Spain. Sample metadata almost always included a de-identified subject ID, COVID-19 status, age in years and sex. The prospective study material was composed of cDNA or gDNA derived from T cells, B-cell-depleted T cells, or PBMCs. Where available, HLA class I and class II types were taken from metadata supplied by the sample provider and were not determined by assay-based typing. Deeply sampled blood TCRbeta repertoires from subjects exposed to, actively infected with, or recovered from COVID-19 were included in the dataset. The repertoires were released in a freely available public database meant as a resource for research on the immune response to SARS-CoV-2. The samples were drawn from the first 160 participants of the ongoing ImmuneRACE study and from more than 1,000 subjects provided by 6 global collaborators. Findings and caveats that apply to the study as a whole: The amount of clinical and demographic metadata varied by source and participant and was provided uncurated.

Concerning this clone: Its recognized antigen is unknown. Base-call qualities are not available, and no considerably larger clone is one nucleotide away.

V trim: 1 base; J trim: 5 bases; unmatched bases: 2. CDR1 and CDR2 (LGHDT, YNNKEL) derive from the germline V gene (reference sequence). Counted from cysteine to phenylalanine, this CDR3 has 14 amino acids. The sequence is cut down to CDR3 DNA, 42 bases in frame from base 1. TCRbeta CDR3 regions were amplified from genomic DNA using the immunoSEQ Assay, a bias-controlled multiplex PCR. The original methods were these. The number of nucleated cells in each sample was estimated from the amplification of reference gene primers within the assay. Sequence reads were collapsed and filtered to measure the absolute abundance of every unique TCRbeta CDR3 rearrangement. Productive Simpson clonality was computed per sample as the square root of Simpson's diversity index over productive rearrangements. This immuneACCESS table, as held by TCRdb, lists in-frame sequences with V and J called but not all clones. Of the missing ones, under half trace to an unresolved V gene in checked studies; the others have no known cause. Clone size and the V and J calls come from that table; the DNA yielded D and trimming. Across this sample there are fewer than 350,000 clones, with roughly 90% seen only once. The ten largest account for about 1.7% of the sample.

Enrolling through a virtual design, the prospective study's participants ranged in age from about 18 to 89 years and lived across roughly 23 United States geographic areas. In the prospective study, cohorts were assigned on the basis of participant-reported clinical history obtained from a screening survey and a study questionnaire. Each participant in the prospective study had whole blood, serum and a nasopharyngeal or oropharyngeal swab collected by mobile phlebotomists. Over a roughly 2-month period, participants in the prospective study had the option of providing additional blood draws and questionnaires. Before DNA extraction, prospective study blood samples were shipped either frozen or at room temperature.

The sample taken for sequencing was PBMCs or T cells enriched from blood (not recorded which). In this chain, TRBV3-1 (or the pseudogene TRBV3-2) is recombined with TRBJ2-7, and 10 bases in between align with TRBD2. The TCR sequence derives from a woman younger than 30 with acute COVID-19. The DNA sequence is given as TGTGCCAGCAGCCAAGCCGGGACTAGCGACGAGCAGTACTTC. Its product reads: CASSQAGTSDEQYF.